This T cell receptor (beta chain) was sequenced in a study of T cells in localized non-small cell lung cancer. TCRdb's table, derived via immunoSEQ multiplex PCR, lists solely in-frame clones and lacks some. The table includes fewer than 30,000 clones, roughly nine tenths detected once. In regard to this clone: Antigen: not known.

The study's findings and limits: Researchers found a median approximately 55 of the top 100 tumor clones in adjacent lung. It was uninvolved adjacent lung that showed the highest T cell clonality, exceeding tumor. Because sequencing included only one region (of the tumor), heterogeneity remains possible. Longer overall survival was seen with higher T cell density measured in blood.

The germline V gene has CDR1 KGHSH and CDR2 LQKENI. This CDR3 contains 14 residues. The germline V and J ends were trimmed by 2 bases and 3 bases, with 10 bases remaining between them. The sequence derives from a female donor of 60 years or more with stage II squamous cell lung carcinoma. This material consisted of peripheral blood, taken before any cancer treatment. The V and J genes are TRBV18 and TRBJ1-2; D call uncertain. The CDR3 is CASSPRQADYGYTF. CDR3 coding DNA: TGTGCCAGCTCACCAAGACAAGCTGACTATGGCTACACCTTC.